Each of the 32 T cell receptor beta chains below was sequenced from the same sample in a study of T-cell memory formation after mild COVID-19. TCRdb recomputed calls from the 5' RACE reads with MiXCR, one row per CDR3 protein. The data show a few hundred thousand distinct CDR3 sequences, with roughly 17% seen just once and around a fifth held by the top ten. Specimen: PBMCs or a T cell subset sorted from them (not recorded which). The receptors derive from a man aged 18-30 years who had mild COVID-19 (a few samples of this study predate the infection). Cell type and time point are not known.

This clonotype was seen a handful of times. The rearrangement links TRBV7-2 to TRBJ1-1; D unclear. Germline lookup yields CDR1 SGHTA and CDR2 FQGNSA. The CDR3 is 14 amino acids. V lost 5 bases and J lost 1, with 11 bases in between. The CDR3 nucleotides are TGTGCCAGCAGCCACCTAAACAGGAACACTGAAGCTTTCTTT. This translates into CASSHLNRNTEAFF.

This clonotype was detected a few times. The chain has TRBV20-1 and TRBJ2-3, with D possibly TRBD2 on 5 matching bases. The germline CDR1 and CDR2 sequences are DFQATT and SNEGSKA (reference sequence). The CDR3 spans 14 residues. The V end lost 6 bases, the J end lost 5 bases, and 18 bases lay between the germline ends. The CDR3 nucleotides read TGCAGTGCCCCCACGTCGGGGTGGGAAGATACGCAGTATTTT. This codes for CSAPTSGWEDTQYF.

This clonotype was seen more than once but under ten times. The rearrangement joins TRBV9 to TRBJ2-5; 7 positions match TRBD1. The CDR3 consists of 13 residues. The germline gives CDR1 SGDLS, CDR2 YYNGEE. V lost 5 bases, J lost 2 bases, and 3 bases stayed unmatched. In nucleotides, the CDR3 is TGTGCCAGCAGGGGGACAGAACAAGAGACCCAGTACTTC. It is translated as CASRGTEQETQYF.

This chain uses TRBV12-3 or TRBV12-4 with TRBJ1-5; D is undetermined. V lost 6 bases and J lost 9, with 12 bases in between. This CDR3 spans 12 amino acids. The CDR3 DNA sequence: TGTGCCAGCAGCCGAGTCACTATGCCCCAGCATTTT. Translation gives CASSRVTMPQHF.

This clonotype was seen a few times. The chain carries TRBV20-1 and TRBJ2-7, with a possible D match to TRBD2 (6 bases). Trimming cost V 0 bases and J 7 bases, with 10 bases left between them. This CDR3 is built from 12 residues. CDR1 and CDR2 (germline): DFQATT, SNEGSKA (reference sequence). The CDR3 loop reads CSARDPGREQYV. The CDR3 coding sequence is TGCAGTGCTAGAGATCCGGGGAGGGAGCAGTACGTC.

This clonotype came up a few times. The genes are TRBV20-1 and TRBJ2-2; TRBD1 matches at 11 bases. Losses at the gene ends were 5 bases for V and 7 bases for J; bases not matched to a gene: 9. The CDR3 has 15 amino acids. The germline CDR1 and CDR2 sequences are DFQATT and SNEGSKA (reference sequence). The CDR3 bases are TGCAGTGCTGAAAGCCGGGACAGGGGGAACGGGGAGCTGTTTTTT. Translating gives CSAESRDRGNGELFF.

This clonotype was seen only a few times. The V gene is TRBV7-2, the J gene TRBJ2-1; TRBD1 matches 7 bases. Germline CDR1 reads SGHTA; CDR2 reads FQGNSA. After removal of 6 bases from V and 6 bases from J, the junction contained 8 bases not matched to a gene. The CDR3 has 14 amino acids. The CDR3 is CASRVRQGINEQFF. The CDR3 DNA is TGTGCCAGCAGGGTACGACAGGGCATCAATGAGCAGTTCTTC.

This chain connects TRBV7-3 to TRBJ2-2; tentative D call: TRBD2 (5 bases). Germline V CDR1 and CDR2: SGHTA, FQGTGA. With 7 bases removed from V and 2 bases from J, the gap between germline ends came to 11 bases. This CDR3 region has 14 residues. CDR3: CASTTGSNTGELFF. CDR3 nucleotide sequence: TGTGCCAGCACAACGGGGTCTAACACCGGGGAGCTGTTTTTT.

This clonotype was counted between two and nine times. The gene calls are TRBV3-1 and TRBJ1-2, with TRBD1 identical over 8 bases. This CDR3 has 13 residues. CDR1 is LGHDT and CDR2 is YNNKEL in the germline V gene (reference sequence). V gave up 1 base and J gave up 11 bases; unmatched junction bases: 6. In nucleotides, the CDR3 is TGTGCCAGCAGCCAAGCGACAGGGGTAGTATACACCTTC. This encodes CASSQATGVVYTF.

The chain employs TRBV15 and TRBJ1-4, with D possibly being TRBD1 (5 bases). V was clipped by 2 bases and J by 8 bases, with 18 bases between them. CDR3 length: 16 residues. CDR1 and CDR2 from the germline V gene are LNHNV and YYDKDF (reference sequence). CDR3 sequence: CATSRPWGDPGEKLFF. The CDR3 bases are TGTGCCACCAGCAGACCGTGGGGCGACCCGGGGGAAAAACTGTTTTTT.

The sample holds a few counts of this clonotype. One end of the junction varies from germline; a read error may be responsible. The chain combines TRBV20-1 with TRBJ2-1, with 7 positions matching TRBD2. Germline V CDR1 and CDR2: DFQATT, SNEGSKA (reference sequence). The CDR3 is 14 residues long. CDR3 residues: CSARYRGDSNGQFF. CDR3 nucleotide sequence: TGCAGTGCTAGATACCGGGGGGACTCGAATGGGCAGTTCTTC.

This chain joins TRBV4-2 and TRBJ2-7; unclear D gene. CDR1 is LGHNA and CDR2 is YNFKEQ in the germline V gene. The CDR3 extends over 15 amino acids. V was trimmed by 1 base and J by 0 bases, leaving 10 bases between them. The CDR3 spells CASSQAETRSYEQYF. CDR3 DNA: TGTGCCAGCAGCCAAGCGGAGACTCGCTCCTACGAGCAGTACTTC.

This clonotype appeared a few times. The chain combines TRBV18 with TRBJ1-4; perhaps TRBD1 as D (5 bases). The CDR3 has 15 amino acids. With 5 bases removed from V and 2 bases from J, the gap between germline ends came to 12 bases. CDR1 is KGHSH, CDR2 LQKENI, per germline. The CDR3 is CASSEVWGTNEKLFF. DNA of the CDR3: TGTGCCAGCTCAGAAGTTTGGGGGACTAATGAAAAACTGTTTTTT.

Ten or more counts support this clonotype. J is TRBJ1-1 and V is TRBV6-1; 11 bases are a match to TRBD1. Germline-derived CDR1 and CDR2 are MNHNS and SASEGT. Trimming removed 7 bases from V and 1 base from J; junction bases left unmatched: 5. The CDR3 has 15 amino acids. CDR3 DNA sequence: TGTGCCAGCACAAGGACAGGGGGCACGAACACTGAAGCTTTCTTT. It codes for CASTRTGGTNTEAFF.

This chain uses TRBV9 with TRBJ1-2; TRBD1 aligns across 8 bases. With V trimmed by 0 bases and J by 8 bases, 12 bases remained unmatched. The CDR3 loop spans 16 amino acids. Germline-derived CDR1 and CDR2 are SGDLS and YYNGEE. This CDR3 is CASSVDPSTGAEGYTF. CDR3 nucleotides: TGTGCCAGCAGCGTAGATCCCTCGACAGGGGCGGAGGGCTACACCTTC.

This clonotype was observed a handful of times. The chain has TRBV2 and TRBJ2-2; TRBD1 might be the D (5 bases). Germline V gene lookup returns CDR1 SNHLY and CDR2 FYNNEI. CDR3 length: 13 amino acids. Trimming removed 5 bases from V and 3 bases from J, with 7 bases in between. The CDR3: CASSRQYTGELFF. DNA of the CDR3: TGTGCCAGCAGTAGACAGTACACCGGGGAGCTGTTTTTT.

V is TRBV9 and J is TRBJ2-3, with 9 nucleotides matching TRBD1. The germline V gene encodes CDR1 SGDLS and CDR2 YYNGEE. The CDR3 runs 15 residues. J gave up 2 bases and V 5 bases, and 6 bases lay outside the gene matches. CDR3 region: CASSAGTGYTDTQYF. The CDR3 region has the DNA TGTGCCAGCAGTGCCGGGACAGGGTACACAGATACGCAGTATTTT.

This clonotype has only a few counts. This chain links TRBV20-1 with TRBJ2-5; 7 bases agree with TRBD2. Germline V gives CDR1 DFQATT, CDR2 SNEGSKA (reference sequence). CDR3 size: 13 residues. The V segment lost 4 bases and the J segment 5 bases; nucleotides outside the gene matches: 7. CDR3 loop: CSAKKRGWETQYF. The CDR3 DNA is TGCAGTGCTAAGAAGCGGGGTTGGGAGACCCAGTACTTC.

This clonotype was seen a few times. The CDR3 loop is CASRTQGKGGYTF. In nucleotides, the CDR3 is TGTGCCAGCAGGACACAGGGGAAAGGTGGCTACACCTTC. The chain carries TRBV11-2 and TRBJ1-2, with 7 positions matching TRBD1. The CDR3 is made up of 13 amino acids. Trimming at V came to 6 bases and at J to 7 bases, leaving 8 bases not matched to a gene. Germline V gives CDR1 SGHAT, CDR2 FQNNGV.

This rearrangement joins TRBV5-1 to TRBJ2-2; D call uncertain. V was clipped by 2 bases and J by 0 bases, with 5 bases between them. Looked up from germline, CDR1 is SGHRS and CDR2 is YFSETQ. The CDR3 covers 14 residues. The CDR3 nucleotides read TGCGCCAGCAGCTTTTATTCGAACACCGGGGAGCTGTTTTTT. It specifies CASSFYSNTGELFF. Variable domain in full (rest from reference TRBV5-1 and TRBJ2-2): KAGVTQTPRYLIKTRGQQVTLSCSPISGHRSVSWYQQTPGQGLQFLFEYFSETQRNKGNFPGRFSGRQFSNSRSEMNVSTLELGDSALYLCASSFYSNTGELFFGEGSRLTVL.

This clonotype was counted many times. The rearrangement uses TRBV12-3 or TRBV12-4 and TRBJ2-3; 8 nucleotides match TRBD1. This CDR3 is built from 16 residues. V shed 5 bases, J shed 0 bases, and the junction held 7 bases outside the gene matches. The CDR3 region is CASSLDRQGSTDTQYF. CDR3 sequence (DNA): TGTGCCAGCAGTCTCGATCGACAGGGGAGCACAGATACGCAGTATTTT.

This clonotype was detected only a few times. The chain links TRBV5-1 to TRBJ1-6, with D uncertain. This CDR3 has 15 amino acids. Germline values: CDR1 SGHRS, CDR2 YFSETQ. V was pared by 4 bases and J by 5 bases, with 13 bases between. The DNA of the CDR3 is TGCGCCAGCAGCCCCGCCGGTCCTCATAATTCACCCCTCCACTTT. Protein: CASSPAGPHNSPLHF.

The CDR3 protein is CASSFGGPGETQYF. In DNA, the CDR3 is TGTGCCAGCAGCTTTGGGGGGCCGGGGGAGACCCAGTACTTC. The rearrangement joins TRBV7-2 to TRBJ2-5, with D tentatively TRBD1 or TRBD2 (6 bases each). V was cut by 3 bases and J by 5 bases, with 13 bases left in between. CDR3 length equals 14 residues. Germline-derived CDR1 and CDR2 are SGHTA and FQGNSA. Using reference TRBV7-2 and TRBJ2-5 for the parts outside the CDR3, the full variable domain is GAGVSQSPSNKVTEKGKDVELRCDPISGHTALYWYRQSLGQGLEFLIYFQGNSAPDKSGLPSDRFSAERTGGSVSTLTIQRTQQEDSAVYLCASSFGGPGETQYFGPGTRLLVL.

There are many counts of this clonotype. V gene TRBV20-1 combines with J gene TRBJ1-3, with D possibly TRBD1 on 6 matching bases. V was trimmed by 6 bases and J by 11 bases, leaving 17 bases between them. Germline-derived CDR1 and CDR2 are DFQATT and SNEGSKA (reference sequence). The CDR3 length is 12 residues. DNA of the CDR3: TGCAGTGCGCAATTACAGGGAACCGCCATATATTTT. It encodes CSAQLQGTAIYF.

This clonotype was seen a handful of times. The V gene is TRBV28, the J gene TRBJ1-1, with TRBD1 matching over 7 bases. The germline gives CDR1 MDHEN, CDR2 SYDVKM. This CDR3 region has 11 residues. Germline trimming cut 9 bases from V and 5 bases from J; bases unmatched to any gene: 3. The CDR3 here is CASLQGTEAFF. The CDR3, as DNA: TGTGCCAGTTTACAGGGGACTGAAGCTTTCTTT. Combining the CDR3 with reference TRBV28 and TRBJ1-1 gives the whole variable domain DVKVTQSSRYLVKRTGEKVFLECVQDMDHENMFWYRQDPGLGLRLIYFSYDVKMKEKGDIPEGYSVSREKKERFSLILESASTNQTSMYLCASLQGTEAFFGQGTRLTVV.

The chain employs TRBV18 and TRBJ2-5; D is undetermined. Germline-derived CDR1 and CDR2 are KGHSH and LQKENI. V shed 0 bases and J shed 2 bases, with 7 bases lying between them. The CDR3 has 14 residues. The CDR3 loop reads CASSPPPIQETQYF. CDR3 DNA sequence: TGTGCCAGCTCACCACCGCCGATACAAGAGACCCAGTACTTC.

The J gene is TRBJ2-7, the V gene TRBV5-4, with a possible D match to TRBD2 (5 bases). V dropped 4 bases and J dropped 2 bases, with 13 bases sitting between them. The CDR3 consists of 14 residues. The germline V gene encodes CDR1 SGHNT and CDR2 YYREEE (reference sequence). The CDR3, as DNA: TGTGCCAGCAGCCTCTCACTAGTACCCTACGAGCAGTACTTC. It encodes CASSLSLVPYEQYF.

This clonotype was observed a few times. This chain connects TRBV12-3 or TRBV12-4 to TRBJ2-5; TRBD2 agrees at 7 bases. The CDR3 is made up of 14 amino acids. The trim removed 5 bases at V and 4 bases at J, leaving 7 bases unmatched. The CDR3 DNA reads as TGTGCCAGCAGTCCCCGGGGGGATCGAGAGACCCAGTACTTC. It is translated as CASSPRGDRETQYF.

The genes are TRBV10-3 and TRBJ2-1; D may be TRBD2 (5 bases). Germline V gene sequence: CDR1 ENHRY, CDR2 SYGVKD. V shed 10 bases and J shed 12 bases, with 16 bases lying between them. This CDR3 is 11 amino acids long. This CDR3 is CATGGGLGQFF. As DNA, the CDR3 is TGTGCCACCGGAGGCGGGCTGGGGCAGTTCTTC.

This clonotype was observed a few times. The chain has TRBV12-3 or TRBV12-4 and TRBJ1-2, with TRBD1 matching over 8 bases. V shed 6 bases and J 4 bases; nucleotides not matched to a gene: 7. The CDR3 contains 14 residues. CDR3 coding DNA: TGTGCCAGCAGCCGGACAGGGTCGGGCTATGGCTACACCTTC. Its translation is CASSRTGSGYGYTF.

This sequence joins TRBV4-3 and TRBJ2-5, with 9 bases fitting TRBD2. The germline gives CDR1 LGHNA, CDR2 YSLEER. The CDR3 totals 17 residues. Unmatched junction bases numbered 9, after V lost 0 bases and J lost 4 bases. CDR3 protein: CASSQDGLAGNVETQYF. CDR3 nucleotide sequence: TGCGCCAGCAGCCAAGATGGCCTAGCGGGGAATGTAGAGACCCAGTACTTC.

The J gene is TRBJ1-2, the V gene TRBV20-1, with 7 bases matching TRBD1. CDR1 DFQATT and CDR2 SNEGSKA come from the germline V gene (reference sequence). This CDR3 is built from 16 residues. V was clipped by 0 bases and J by 5 bases; unmatched bases: 12. The CDR3 DNA follows: TGCAGTGCTAGAGATCAGGGGGTCATTCGGGAGTATGGCTACACCTTC. Protein product: CSARDQGVIREYGYTF.